Below, 24 T cell receptor beta chains from the same sample are listed, as sequenced in a study of blood T cell repertoires in COVID-19. Method: immunoSEQ multiplex PCR; TCRdb's copy keeps in-frame clones and lacks some. In the table there are around 60,000 clones, around 90% of which are singletons. Sequencing was done on a sample of peripheral blood. The receptors were gathered from a woman over 75 with active COVID-19.

In DNA form, the CDR3 reads TGTGCCAGCAGCAGACTAGCGGGAGAGCAAGAGACCCAGTACTTC. The encoded protein is CASSRLAGEQETQYF. This chain connects TRBV27 to TRBJ2-5, with 12 bases that match TRBD2. This CDR3 is built from 15 residues. Germline CDR1 reads MNHEY; CDR2 reads SMNVEV (reference sequence). Trimming cost V 6 bases and J 2 bases; bases outside gene matches: 4.

The chain's CDR3 is CASSEDFSAQITDTQYF. CDR3 DNA sequence: TGTGCCAGCAGTGAAGACTTTAGCGCCCAGATCACAGATACGCAGTATTTT. V usage is TRBV2 and J usage is TRBJ2-3; weak D call: TRBD2 (5 bases). CDR1 is SNHLY and CDR2 is FYNNEI in the germline V gene. This CDR3 spans 17 amino acids. The germline V and J ends were trimmed by 1 base and 2 bases, with 16 bases remaining between them.

The V call is TRBV9, the J call TRBJ2-2; 10 nucleotides align to TRBD2. The CDR3 covers 15 residues. The germline gives CDR1 SGDLS, CDR2 YYNGEE. With V trimmed by 3 bases and J by 6 bases, 5 bases remained unmatched. The CDR3 DNA reads as TGTGCCAGCAGCGCGGGACTAGCGAGGGCCGGGGAGCTGTTTTTT. Translating it yields CASSAGLARAGELFF.

The chain couples TRBV19 to TRBJ2-7, with TRBD1 identical over 7 bases. The CDR3 is 16 amino acids. V lost 2 bases and J lost 3; bases outside the gene matches: 10. The germline CDR1 and CDR2 sequences are LNHDA and SQIVND (reference sequence). CDR3 loop: CASSISNRGLDYEQYF. The CDR3 DNA follows: TGTGCCAGTAGTATAAGTAACAGGGGATTGGACTACGAGCAGTACTTC.

The rearrangement uses TRBV6-5 and TRBJ2-3, with a possible D match to TRBD2 (5 bases). In germline, CDR1 is MNHEY, CDR2 SVGAGI. This CDR3 has 16 amino acids. V was trimmed by 4 bases and J by 0 bases, leaving 14 bases between them. CDR3 DNA sequence: TGTGCCAGCAGTTCAGACTACTCCACAAGCACAGATACGCAGTATTTT. Amino acids: CASSSDYSTSTDTQYF.

The chain employs TRBV7-2 and TRBJ2-5; 9 nucleotides match TRBD2. The length of the CDR3 is 16 residues. The germline V gene encodes CDR1 SGHTA and CDR2 FQGNSA. V dropped 2 bases and J dropped 1; count of bases not matched to a gene: 5. This CDR3 is CASSLPGLALQETQYF. CDR3 nucleotides: TGTGCCAGCAGCTTACCGGGACTAGCCCTCCAAGAGACCCAGTACTTC. The whole variable domain, filled in from reference TRBV7-2 and TRBJ2-5, reads GAGVSQSPSNKVTEKGKDVELRCDPISGHTALYWYRQSLGQGLEFLIYFQGNSAPDKSGLPSDRFSAERTGGSVSTLTIQRTQQEDSAVYLCASSLPGLALQETQYFGPGTRLLVL.

The chain combines TRBV12-2 with TRBJ2-2; the table gives TRBD2 as D, unverified against the DNA. TRBV12-2 is reported as a pseudogene. The CDR3 is 18 residues long. CDR3 in amino acids: CASRLASPEEGRPRGAVF. The CDR3 DNA reads TGTGCAAGTCGCTTAGCGTCTCCAGAAGAGGGTCGACCCCGGGGAGCTGTTTTT.

This chain joins TRBV2 and TRBJ1-4; D gene uncertain. Trimming shortened V by 7 bases and J by 3 bases, and 15 bases separated the two germline ends. The CDR3 runs 15 residues. Looked up from germline, CDR1 is SNHLY and CDR2 is FYNNEI. CDR3 protein: CASTLEGPANEKLFF. The CDR3 DNA follows: TGTGCCAGCACCCTGGAGGGCCCGGCTAATGAAAAACTGTTTTTT.

The chain has TRBV29-1 and TRBJ2-3; D possibly corresponds to TRBD2 (5 bases). The CDR3 sequence is 13 residues long. The V gene's germline CDR1 is SQVTM and CDR2 ANQGSEA. V lost 4 bases, J lost 4 bases, and 12 bases lay in between. In nucleotides, the CDR3 is TGCAGCGTTGGGGAGACATTCTCAGATACGCAGTATTTT. Translated, it gives CSVGETFSDTQYF.

This rearrangement joins TRBV11-3 to TRBJ2-2; no firm D call. V lost 7 bases to trimming and J lost 6 bases, with 9 bases between them. The germline gives CDR1 SGHNT, CDR2 YENEEA. The CDR3 is 12 amino acids. DNA for the CDR3: TGTGCCAGCATACCGAGAGCCGGGGAGCTGTTTTTT. Residues: CASIPRAGELFF. The full variable domain, with the rest looked up from reference TRBV11-3 and TRBJ2-2, is EAGVVQSPRYKIIEKKQPVAFWCNPISGHNTLYWYLQNLGQGPELLIRYENEEAVDDSQLPKDRFSAERLKGVDSTLKIQPAELGDSAVYLCASIPRAGELFFGEGSRLTVL.

The chain carries TRBV5-4 and TRBJ2-3; D call uncertain. The CDR3 spans 15 residues. Trimming cost V 2 bases and J 0 bases, with 10 bases left between them. The V gene's germline CDR1 is SGHNT and CDR2 YYREEE (reference sequence). The CDR3 sequence is CASSFLESSTDTQYF. The DNA for the CDR3 is TGTGCCAGCAGCTTTTTGGAGTCTAGCACAGATACGCAGTATTTT. The full variable domain, its missing parts supplied by reference TRBV5-4 and TRBJ2-3, is ETGVTQSPTHLIKTRGQQVTLRCSSQSGHNTVSWYQQALGQGPQFIFQYYREEENGRGNFPPRFSGLQFPNYSSELNVNALELDDSALYLCASSFLESSTDTQYFGPGTRLTVL.

The gene calls are TRBV19 and TRBJ1-2, with 10 positions matching TRBD1. V shed 10 bases, J shed 6 bases, and the junction held 11 bases outside the gene matches. Germline V gene sequence: CDR1 LNHDA, CDR2 SQIVND (reference sequence). This CDR3 comprises 14 residues. In nucleotides, the CDR3 is TGTGCCACCCGGGACAGGGGTAGATCGGATGGCTACACCTTC. Its protein is CATRDRGRSDGYTF. Supplemented by reference TRBV19 and TRBJ1-2, the full variable domain reads DGGITQSPKYLFRKEGQNVTLSCEQNLNHDAMYWYRQDPGQGLRLIYYSQIVNDFQKGDIAEGYSVSREKKESFPLTVTSAQKNPTAFYLCATRDRGRSDGYTFGSGTRLTVV.

V is TRBV11-2 and J is TRBJ2-1, with a tentative D call TRBD2 (6 bases). Trimming took 1 base from V and 0 from J, leaving 19 bases between them. The germline gives CDR1 SGHAT, CDR2 FQNNGV. The CDR3 sequence is 19 residues long. CDR3 nucleotide sequence: TGTGCCAGCAGCTTAGGGAGAGGATTGGTGGGGGGCTCCTACAATGAGCAGTTCTTC. Protein sequence: CASSLGRGLVGGSYNEQFF.

CDR3 nucleotide sequence: TGTGCCAGCAGCCATGCGGTATACACCGGGGAGCTGTTTTTT. Translating gives CASSHAVYTGELFF. The chain is built from TRBV3-1 (or the pseudogene TRBV3-2) and TRBJ2-2, with D unclear. Deletions cut 3 bases from V and 3 bases from J, with 8 bases between. CDR1 is LGHDT, CDR2 YNNKEL, per germline (reference sequence). The length of the CDR3 is 14 residues.

CDR3 DNA sequence: TGTGCCAGCAGTTCAGACAGGCAAGAGACCCAGTACTTC. Its translation: CASSSDRQETQYF. The gene calls are TRBV6-1 and TRBJ2-5; a possible D gene is TRBD1 (6 bases). The CDR3 covers 13 residues. CDR1 is MNHNS and CDR2 is SASEGT in the germline V gene. V was shortened by 5 bases and J by 2 bases, with 9 bases between the two germline ends.

This clone was detected only once. The chain recombines TRBV2 with TRBJ2-5; D is unclear. Germline V gene data show CDR1 as SNHLY and CDR2 as FYNNEI. Between the trimmed V and J ends, which lost 2 bases and 4 bases, there was a span of 2 bases. This CDR3 is built from 11 residues. The CDR3 sequence: CASSERETQYF. The DNA of the CDR3 is TGTGCCAGCAGTGAACGAGAGACCCAGTACTTC.

This rearrangement joins TRBV6-5 to TRBJ1-1; D gene unclear. The CDR3 extends over 13 amino acids. Trimming pared 7 bases from V and 0 bases from J, leaving 9 bases between. Germline CDR1 MNHEY, CDR2 SVGAGI. DNA for the CDR3: TGTGCCAGCATCGCCCAGATGAACACTGAAGCTTTCTTT. It encodes CASIAQMNTEAFF.

This clone has only one observation. This chain links TRBV6-1 with TRBJ2-7; D remains unclear. The V end lost 0 bases, the J end lost 2 bases, and 14 bases lay between the germline ends. Germline CDR1 and CDR2: MNHNS and SASEGT. CDR3 length: 16 amino acids. Written as DNA, the CDR3 is TGTGCCAGCAGTGAAGCGCTCCATGAGCCTGCCTACGAGCAGTACTTC. Protein product: CASSEALHEPAYEQYF.

The J gene is TRBJ2-2, the V gene TRBV5-1, with TRBD1 matching 11 bases. The CDR3 is made up of 15 amino acids. V shed 4 bases, J shed 4 bases, and the junction held 3 bases outside the gene matches. In germline, CDR1 is SGHRS, CDR2 YFSETQ. The CDR3 sequence is CASSRDRGSTGELFF. The CDR3 nucleotides read TGCGCCAGCAGCAGGGACAGGGGGAGCACCGGGGAGCTGTTTTTT. The whole variable domain, filled in from reference TRBV5-1 and TRBJ2-2, reads KAGVTQTPRYLIKTRGQQVTLSCSPISGHRSVSWYQQTPGQGLQFLFEYFSETQRNKGNFPGRFSGRQFSNSRSEMNVSTLELGDSALYLCASSRDRGSTGELFFGEGSRLTVL.

V gene TRBV28 combines with J gene TRBJ1-2, with D possibly TRBD1 on 5 matching bases. Germline-derived CDR1 and CDR2 are MDHEN and SYDVKM. The CDR3 is 12 residues long. The ends were cut back, 5 bases at V and 4 bases at J, with 8 bases in the middle. The CDR3 loop reads CASSQGRYGYTF. In DNA form, the CDR3 reads TGTGCCAGCAGTCAGGGTCGCTATGGCTACACCTTC.

The chain carries TRBV19 and TRBJ2-2; 10 positions match TRBD2. CDR1 is LNHDA, CDR2 SQIVND, per germline (reference sequence). The CDR3 has 15 amino acids. V shed 4 bases, J shed 3 bases, and the junction held 2 bases outside the gene matches. The CDR3 DNA follows: TGTGCCAGTAGTAGACTAGCGGGTGACACCGGGGAGCTGTTTTTT. It yields the protein CASSRLAGDTGELFF.

The CDR3 bases are TGCGCCAGCAGCTTCCCTGACAGTTCGAACACTGAAGCTTTCTTT. Its translation: CASSFPDSSNTEAFF. The chain is built from TRBV5-1 and TRBJ1-1; D is possibly TRBD1 (5 bases). V shed 2 bases and J shed 1 base, with 12 bases lying between them. Germline V CDR1 and CDR2: SGHRS, YFSETQ. The CDR3 has 15 residues.

This clone was found a few times. V gene TRBV9 combines with J gene TRBJ2-3, with 12 bases aligning to TRBD2. The CDR3 contains 16 residues. CDR1 and CDR2 from the germline V gene are SGDLS and YYNGEE. Trimming took 4 bases from V and 5 from J; bases not matched to a gene: 8. In nucleotides, the CDR3 is TGTGCCAGCAGCCTCCTAGCGGGAGGGCCGAAAGATACGCAGTATTTT. This encodes CASSLLAGGPKDTQYF.

The CDR3 region is CASSERGLGHYNEQFF. The CDR3 DNA follows: TGTGCCAGCAGTGAAAGGGGACTAGGGCACTACAATGAGCAGTTCTTC. The chain uses TRBV2 and TRBJ2-1, with 8 bases lining up with TRBD2. V trimming: 2 bases; J trimming: 3 bases; junction bases outside the gene matches: 6. Germline V CDR1 and CDR2: SNHLY, FYNNEI. The CDR3 is 16 residues long.